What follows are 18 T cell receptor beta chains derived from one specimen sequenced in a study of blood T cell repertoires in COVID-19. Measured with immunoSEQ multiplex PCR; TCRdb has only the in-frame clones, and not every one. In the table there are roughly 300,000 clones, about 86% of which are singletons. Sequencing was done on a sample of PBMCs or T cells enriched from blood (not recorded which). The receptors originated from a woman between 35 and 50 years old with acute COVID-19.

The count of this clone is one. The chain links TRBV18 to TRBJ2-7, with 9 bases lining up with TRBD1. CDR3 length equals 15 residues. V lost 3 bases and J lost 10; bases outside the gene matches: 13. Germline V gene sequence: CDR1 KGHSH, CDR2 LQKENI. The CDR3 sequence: CASSPRDRATTGQYF. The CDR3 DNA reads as TGTGCCAGCTCACCCAGGGACAGGGCCACTACTGGACAGTACTTC. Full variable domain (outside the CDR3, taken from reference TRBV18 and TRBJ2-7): NAGVMQNPRHLVRRRGQEARLRCSPMKGHSHVYWYRQLPEEGLKFMVYLQKENIIDESGMPKERFSAEFPKEGPSILRIQQVVRGDSAAYFCASSPRDRATTGQYFGPGTRLTVT.

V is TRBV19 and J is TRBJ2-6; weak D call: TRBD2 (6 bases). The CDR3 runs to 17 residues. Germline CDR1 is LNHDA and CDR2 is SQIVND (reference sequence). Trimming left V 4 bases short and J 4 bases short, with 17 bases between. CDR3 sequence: CASSNHLRGAGANVLTF. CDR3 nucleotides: TGTGCCAGTAGTAATCATTTGCGGGGAGCCGGGGCCAACGTCCTGACTTTC.

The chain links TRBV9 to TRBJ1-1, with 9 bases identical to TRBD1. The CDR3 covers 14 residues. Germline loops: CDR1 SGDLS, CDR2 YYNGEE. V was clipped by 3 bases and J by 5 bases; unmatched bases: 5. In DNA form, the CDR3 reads TGTGCCAGCAGCGATGGACAGGGGCAAACTGAAGCTTTCTTT. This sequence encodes CASSDGQGQTEAFF.

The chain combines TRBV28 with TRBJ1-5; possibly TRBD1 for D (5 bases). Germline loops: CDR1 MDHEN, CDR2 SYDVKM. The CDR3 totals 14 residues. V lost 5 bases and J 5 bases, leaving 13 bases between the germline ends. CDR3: CASSPWGGDQPQHF. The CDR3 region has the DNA TGTGCCAGCAGTCCCTGGGGGGGGGATCAGCCCCAGCATTTT.

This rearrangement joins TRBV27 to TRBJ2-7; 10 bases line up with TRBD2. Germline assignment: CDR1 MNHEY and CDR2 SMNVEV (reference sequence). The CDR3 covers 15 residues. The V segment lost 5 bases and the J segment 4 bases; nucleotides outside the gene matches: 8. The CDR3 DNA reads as TGTGCCAGCAGTAGGACTAGCGGAGGCCTTTACGAGCAGTACTTC. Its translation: CASSRTSGGLYEQYF.

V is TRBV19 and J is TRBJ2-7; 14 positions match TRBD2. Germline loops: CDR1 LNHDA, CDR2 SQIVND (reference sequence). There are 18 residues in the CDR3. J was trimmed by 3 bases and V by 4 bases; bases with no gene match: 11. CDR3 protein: CASSKKGTSGSRGYEQYF. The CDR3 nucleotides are TGTGCCAGTAGTAAAAAAGGGACTAGCGGGAGTAGAGGCTACGAGCAGTACTTC.

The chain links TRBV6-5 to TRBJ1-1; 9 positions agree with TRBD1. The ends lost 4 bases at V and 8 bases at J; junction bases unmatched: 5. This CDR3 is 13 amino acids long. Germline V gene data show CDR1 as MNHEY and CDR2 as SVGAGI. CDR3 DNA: TGTGCCAGCAGTTTGCCCGGGACAGGGGAAGCTTTCTTT. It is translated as CASSLPGTGEAFF.

This CDR3 is CASSDSGRATGELFF. For the CDR3, the DNA is TGTGCCAGCAGTGATAGCGGGAGGGCAACCGGGGAGCTGTTTTTT. The rearrangement joins TRBV6-1 to TRBJ2-2, with TRBD2 identical over 11 bases. Germline V CDR1 and CDR2: MNHNS, SASEGT. Trimming took 3 bases from V and 5 from J; bases not matched to a gene: 2. The CDR3 covers 15 residues.

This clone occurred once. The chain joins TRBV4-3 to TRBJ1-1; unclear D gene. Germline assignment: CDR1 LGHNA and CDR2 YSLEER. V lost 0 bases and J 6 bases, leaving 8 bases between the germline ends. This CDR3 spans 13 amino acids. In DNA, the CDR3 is TGCGCCAGCAGCCAAGATTCGTTCGCTGAAGCTTTCTTT. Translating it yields CASSQDSFAEAFF.

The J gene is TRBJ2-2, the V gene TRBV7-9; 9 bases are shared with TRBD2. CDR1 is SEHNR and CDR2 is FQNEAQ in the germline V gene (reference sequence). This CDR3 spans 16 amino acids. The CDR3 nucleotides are TGTGCAACTACATCTGGGCTAGCGGGACGAACCGGGGAGCTGTTTTTT. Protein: CATTSGLAGRTGELFF.

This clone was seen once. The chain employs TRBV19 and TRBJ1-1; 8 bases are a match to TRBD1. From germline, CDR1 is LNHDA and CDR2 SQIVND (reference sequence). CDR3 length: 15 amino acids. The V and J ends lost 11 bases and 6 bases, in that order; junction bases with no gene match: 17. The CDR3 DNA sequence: TGTGCCTCCCAGACCACAGGACAGGGATGGGCTGAAGCTTTCTTT. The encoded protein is CASQTTGQGWAEAFF.

The CDR3 nucleotides read TGTGCCAGTAGGGAGACAGGGGAGAGCAATCAGCCCCAGCATTTT. Protein: CASRETGESNQPQHF. The rearrangement joins TRBV19 to TRBJ1-5; 8 bases are shared with TRBD1. The CDR3 has 15 amino acids. Germline V gene data show CDR1 as LNHDA and CDR2 as SQIVND (reference sequence). Trimming at V came to 6 bases and at J to 1 base, leaving 5 bases not matched to a gene.

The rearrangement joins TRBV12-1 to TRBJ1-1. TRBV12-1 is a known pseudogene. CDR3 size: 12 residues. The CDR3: CASRFFWRGAFF. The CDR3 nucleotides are TGTGCCAGCAGATTTTTTTGGCGGGGGGCTTTCTTT.

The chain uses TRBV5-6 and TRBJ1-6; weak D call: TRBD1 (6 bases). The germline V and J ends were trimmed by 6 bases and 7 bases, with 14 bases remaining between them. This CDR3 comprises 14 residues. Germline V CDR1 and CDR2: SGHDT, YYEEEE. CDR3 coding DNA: TGTGCCAGCACCCTAAGACAGGAGAATTCACCCCTCCACTTT. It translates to CASTLRQENSPLHF. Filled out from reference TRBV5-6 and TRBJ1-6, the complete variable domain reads DAGVTQSPTHLIKTRGQQVTLRCSPKSGHDTVSWYQQALGQGPQFIFQYYEEEERQRGNFPDRFSGHQFPNYSSELNVNALLLGDSALYLCASTLRQENSPLHFGNGTRLTVT.

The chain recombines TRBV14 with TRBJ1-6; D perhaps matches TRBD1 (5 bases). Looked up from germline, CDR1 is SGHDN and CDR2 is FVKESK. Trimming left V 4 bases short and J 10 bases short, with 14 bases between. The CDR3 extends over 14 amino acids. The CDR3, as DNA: TGTGCCAGCAGCCCAACAGGTTTTCCCTCACCCCTCCACTTT. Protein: CASSPTGFPSPLHF.

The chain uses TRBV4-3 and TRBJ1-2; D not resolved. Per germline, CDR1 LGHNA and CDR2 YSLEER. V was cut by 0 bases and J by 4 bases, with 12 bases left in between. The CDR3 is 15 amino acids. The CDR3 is CASSQDLLSFYGYTF. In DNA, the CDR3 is TGCGCCAGCAGCCAAGATCTCTTGAGCTTCTATGGCTACACCTTC.

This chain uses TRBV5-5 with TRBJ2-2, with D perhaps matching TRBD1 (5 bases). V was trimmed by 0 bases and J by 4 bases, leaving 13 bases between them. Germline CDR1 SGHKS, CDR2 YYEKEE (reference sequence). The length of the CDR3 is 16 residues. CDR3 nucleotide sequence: TGTGCCAGCAGCTTGGCCGTGGGGCCCTCCACCGGGGAGCTGTTTTTT. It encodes CASSLAVGPSTGELFF.

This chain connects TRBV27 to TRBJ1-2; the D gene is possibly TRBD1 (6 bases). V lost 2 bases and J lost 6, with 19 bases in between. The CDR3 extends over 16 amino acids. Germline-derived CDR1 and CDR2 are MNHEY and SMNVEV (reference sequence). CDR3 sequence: CASSLQRLVGADGYTF. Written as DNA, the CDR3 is TGTGCCAGCAGTTTACAAAGGTTGGTGGGGGCCGATGGCTACACCTTC.